This TCR beta chain stems from a study of T cell responses to AZD1222 COVID-19 vaccine. Germline CDR1 and CDR2: SGHTS and YDEGEE. This CDR3 spans 15 amino acids. V was cut by 2 bases and J by 5 bases, with 13 bases left in between. This clone was counted once. Its antigen remains unknown. Study-wide findings and caveats: Among vaccine-associated CD4 TCRs, coverage spanned spike, with dominance at 160-218 and 743-854. Clonal diversity was possibly underestimated, and white British individuals and females predominated among donors. Baseline serostatus was positive in only a handful of AZD1222 recipients.

Using immunoSEQ multiplex PCR, the repertoire was profiled, and TCRdb retains in-frame clones only, with some absent. The sample has some 130,000 clones, about four fifths seen once; the top ten hold approximately 4%. This receptor was taken from an adult in good health. This chain uses TRBV5-8 with TRBJ1-4; possible D gene TRBD1, 5 bases. Specimen: peripheral blood, collected on day 0 of AZD1222 vaccination. DNA of the CDR3: TGTGCCAGCAGCTTCTTATCGGGGGGAAATGAAAAACTGTTTTTT. Translation: CASSFLSGGNEKLFF.